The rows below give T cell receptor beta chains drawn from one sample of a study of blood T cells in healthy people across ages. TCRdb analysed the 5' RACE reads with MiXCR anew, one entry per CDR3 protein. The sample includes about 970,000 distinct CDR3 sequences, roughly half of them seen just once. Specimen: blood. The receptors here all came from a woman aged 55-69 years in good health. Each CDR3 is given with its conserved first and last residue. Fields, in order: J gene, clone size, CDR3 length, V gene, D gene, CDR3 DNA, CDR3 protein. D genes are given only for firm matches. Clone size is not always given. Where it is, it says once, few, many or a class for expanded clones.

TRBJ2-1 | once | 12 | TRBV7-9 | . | TGTGCCAAGGACAGCCTCTACAATGAGCAGTTCTTC | CAKDSLYNEQFF
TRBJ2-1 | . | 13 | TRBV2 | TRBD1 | TGTGCCAGCAGTGGGGACAGGGTTAATGAGCAGTTCTTC | CASSGDRVNEQFF
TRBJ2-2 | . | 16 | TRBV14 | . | TGTGCCAGCAGCTTCCTTAAGGGGCTAGCCGTCGGGGAGCTGTTTTTT | CASSFLKGLAVGELFF
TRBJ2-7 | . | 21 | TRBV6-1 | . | TGTGCCAGCAGTGATGTTCTCTCGGTCTTTTTGCTAACTAGAAGGTCCTACGAGCAGTACTTC | CASSDVLSVFLLTRRSYEQYF
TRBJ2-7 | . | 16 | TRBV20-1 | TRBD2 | TGCAGTGCTAGAGACGCCCTAGCGGGAGGAATCTACGAGCAGTACTTC | CSARDALAGGIYEQYF
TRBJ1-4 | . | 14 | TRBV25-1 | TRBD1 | TGTGCCAGCAGTGCCCCGGGACAGTATGAAAAACAGTTTTTT | CASSAPGQYEKQFF
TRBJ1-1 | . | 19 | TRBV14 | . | TGTGCCAGCAGCAGCCTCCCCAACCGGAACAGGGCCTTGAACACTGAAGCTTTCTTT | CASSSLPNRNRALNTEAFF
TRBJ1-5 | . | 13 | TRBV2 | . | TGTGCCAGCAATTCAATAGGGGTCCAGCCCCAGCATTTT | CASNSIGVQPQHF
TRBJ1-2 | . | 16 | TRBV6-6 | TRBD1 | TGTGCCAGCAGTTACCCGATCGACAGGGCGATTAGCGGCTACACCTTC | CASSYPIDRAISGYTF
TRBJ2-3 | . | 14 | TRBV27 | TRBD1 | TGTGCCAGCGGGAAACAGGGGGCCCTAGATACGCAGTATTTT | CASGKQGALDTQYF
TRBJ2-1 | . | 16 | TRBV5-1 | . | TGCGCCAGCAGCTTGGTGGTCCGGGGGTCCTACAATGAGCAGTTCTTC | CASSLVVRGSYNEQFF
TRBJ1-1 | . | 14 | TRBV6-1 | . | TGTGCCAGCAGTGTCAGGGAGGCGAGCACTGAAGCTTTCTTT | CASSVREASTEAFF
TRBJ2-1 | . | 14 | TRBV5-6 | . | TGTGCCAGCAGCTTTTATCGGGGAGCCAATGAGCAGTTCTTC | CASSFYRGANEQFF
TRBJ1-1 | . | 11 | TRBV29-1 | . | TGCAGCGTTGAACTTGGCACTGAAGCTTTCTTT | CSVELGTEAFF
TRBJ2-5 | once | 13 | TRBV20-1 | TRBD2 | TGCAGTGCTGGGGGACTAGCGGGAGAGACCCAGTACTTC | CSAGGLAGETQYF
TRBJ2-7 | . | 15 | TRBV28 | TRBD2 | TGTGCCAGCACCGTAGCGGGAGGTCCCCCCTACGAGCAGTACTTC | CASTVAGGPPYEQYF
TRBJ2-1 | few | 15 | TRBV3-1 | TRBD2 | TGTGCCAGCAGCCTCGATAGCGGGAGTTCGGTTGAGCAGTTCTTC | CASSLDSGSSVEQFF
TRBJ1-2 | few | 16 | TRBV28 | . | TGTGCCAGCAGTTCTCTTTCGGCCAGGGACGTGAGTGGCTACACCTTC | CASSSLSARDVSGYTF
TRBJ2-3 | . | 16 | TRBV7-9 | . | TGTGCCAGCAGGGGAGGTTACACTCGATCCACAGATACGCAGTATTTT | CASRGGYTRSTDTQYF
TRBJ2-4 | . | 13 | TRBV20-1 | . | TGCAGTGCCTTTCAGGGGGCCAAAAACATTCAGTACTTC | CSAFQGAKNIQYF
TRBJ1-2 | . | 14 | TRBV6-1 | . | TGTGCCAGCAGTGAAGCTGGAGGCGAAAGTGGCTACACCTTC | CASSEAGGESGYTF
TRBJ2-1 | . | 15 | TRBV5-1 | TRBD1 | TGTGCCAGCAGCCCCGAGACAGGGGGGTACAATGAGCAGTTCTTC | CASSPETGGYNEQFF
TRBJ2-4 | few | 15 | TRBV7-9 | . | TGTGCCAGCAGCTTATTAAGGGAAGCCAAAAACATTCAGTACTTC | CASSLLREAKNIQYF
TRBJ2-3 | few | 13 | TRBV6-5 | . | TGTGCCAGCTGTCACCTGGGCACAGATACGCAGTATTTT | CASCHLGTDTQYF
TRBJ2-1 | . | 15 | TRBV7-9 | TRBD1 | TGTGCCAGCAGCCTAGGACAGGACCCCGTCAATGAGCAGTTCTTC | CASSLGQDPVNEQFF
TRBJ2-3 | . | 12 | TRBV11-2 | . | TGCGCCAGCGGCATAAGGGAGAATACGCAGTATTTT | CASGIRENTQYF
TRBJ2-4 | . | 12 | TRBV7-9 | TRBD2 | TGTTCCAGCAGACCACTAGCGGGTGAACAGTACTTC | CSSRPLAGEQYF
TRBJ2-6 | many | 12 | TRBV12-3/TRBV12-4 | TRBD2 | TGTGCCCTAAGGCGGGGGTCCGGCGTCCTGACTTTC | CALRRGSGVLTF
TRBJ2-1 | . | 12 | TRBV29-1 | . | TGCAGCGTTGAGGGCAGGGTCAATGAGCAGTTCTTC | CSVEGRVNEQFF
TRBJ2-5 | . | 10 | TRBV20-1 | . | TGCAGTGCTAGTAGCGTGACCCAGTACTTC | CSASSVTQYF
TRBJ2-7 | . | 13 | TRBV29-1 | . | TGCAGCGTTAAGATTGGGAGCTCCTACGAGCAGTACTTC | CSVKIGSSYEQYF
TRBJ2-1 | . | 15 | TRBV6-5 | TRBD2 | TGTGCCAGCAGACCTCCGGGACTAGGTACAATGGGACAGTTCTTC | CASRPPGLGTMGQFF
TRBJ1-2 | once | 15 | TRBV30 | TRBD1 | TGTGCCTGGAGTCGCCTGGACAGGGGGCCATATGGCTACACCTTC | CAWSRLDRGPYGYTF
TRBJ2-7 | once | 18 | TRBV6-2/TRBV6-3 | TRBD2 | TGTGCCAGCAGTTACCCGAGGACTAGCGGGAGTTTGTCCTACGAGCAGTACTTC | CASSYPRTSGSLSYEQYF
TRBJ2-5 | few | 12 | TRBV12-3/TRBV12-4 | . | TGTGCCAGCAGCGACAGGCCAGAGACCCAGTACTTC | CASSDRPETQYF
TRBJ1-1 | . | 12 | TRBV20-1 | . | TGCAGTGCTGTAGGAGATACTACTGAAGCTTTCTTT | CSAVGDTTEAFF
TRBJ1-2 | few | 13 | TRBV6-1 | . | TGTGCCAGCAGTGAAATCAGCCTCTATGGCTACACCTTC | CASSEISLYGYTF
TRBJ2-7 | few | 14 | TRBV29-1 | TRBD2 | TGCAGCGTTGTAGCGGCTAGCGGGTTCAACGAGCAGTACTTC | CSVVAASGFNEQYF
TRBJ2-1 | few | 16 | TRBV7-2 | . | TGTGCCAGCAGCTTAGGGGCAGATGCCCGCTACAATGAGCAGTTCTTC | CASSLGADARYNEQFF
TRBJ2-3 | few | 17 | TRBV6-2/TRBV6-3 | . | TGTGCCAGCAGTTACGGTAACATAGCAAGTAAAGGAGATACGCAGTATTTT | CASSYGNIASKGDTQYF
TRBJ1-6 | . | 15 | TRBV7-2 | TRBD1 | TGTGCCAGCAGCCAAAGGACAGGGACCAATTCACCCCTCCACTTT | CASSQRTGTNSPLHF
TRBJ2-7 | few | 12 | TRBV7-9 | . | TGTGCCAGCAGTTCGCATAGGGACGAGCAGTACTTC | CASSSHRDEQYF
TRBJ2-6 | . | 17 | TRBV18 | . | TGTGCCAGCTCACCCCTCGCTACGGTGGCAGGGACCAACGTCCTGACTTTC | CASSPLATVAGTNVLTF
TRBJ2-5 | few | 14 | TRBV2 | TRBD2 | TGTGCCAGCAGTAAGGGACTAGCGTCGGAGACCCAGTACTTC | CASSKGLASETQYF
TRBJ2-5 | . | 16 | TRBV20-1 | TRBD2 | TGCAGTGCTAGAGCGCCGGGGGGTGCGGGACTAGAGACCCAGTACTTC | CSARAPGGAGLETQYF